The clone carrying this T cell receptor beta chain was seen just once. Antigen specificity is unknown. Method: immunoSEQ multiplex PCR; TCRdb's copy keeps in-frame clones and lacks some. Among approximately 89,000 clones, roughly 90% were seen once, and the ten largest hold less than 3.5%. This CDR3 comprises 14 residues. V shed 1 base and J shed 4 bases, with 10 bases lying between them. Germline V CDR1 and CDR2: SGHTA, FQGNSA. The data derive from a study of T cell responses to AZD1222 COVID-19 vaccine. The overall study: Analysis merged second doses at about 4 or about 12 weeks. Regarding the study as a whole: Variant regions that are unmutated are reportedly the target of nearly half of spike-specific TCRs. There were mostly white British donors and more females than males, and clonal diversity was possibly underestimated.

This specimen consisted of peripheral blood, obtained on day 0 of AZD1222 vaccination. The chain combines TRBV7-2 with TRBJ1-2, with D possibly TRBD1 on 6 matching bases. The sequence was obtained from an adult in good health. The CDR3 protein is CASSLETGPYGYTF. The DNA of the CDR3 is TGTGCCAGCAGCTTAGAAACAGGGCCCTATGGCTACACCTTC.